Listed here are 5 T cell receptor beta chains from one sample, sequenced in a study of blood T cells in healthy people across ages. A J-beta primer mix and a sample-barcoded 5' primer were used in a second PCR of roughly 7 to 12 cycles. TCRdb re-analysed the 5' RACE reads in MiXCR, keeping a single row per CDR3 protein. The sample carries more than 500,000 distinct CDR3 sequences, 25% to 35% recorded once. This sample also belongs to another study, concerning T cells of mothers and their children.

The sequenced sample was blood. The receptors come from a boy aged 2 to 10 in good health.

The V gene is TRBV6-5, the J gene TRBJ2-5, with 14 bases fitting TRBD2. The CDR3 has 15 residues. Germline trimming cut 8 bases from V and 6 bases from J; bases unmatched to any gene: 8. Germline V gene lookup returns CDR1 MNHEY and CDR2 SVGAGI. This chain's CDR3 is CASRRLAGGQKTQYF. DNA of the CDR3: TGTGCCAGCCGGAGACTAGCGGGAGGGCAGAAGACCCAGTACTTC.

The V call is TRBV5-6, the J call TRBJ2-5; D not certain. The DNA end lines up better with TRBJ2-1; the J call may be wrong. Germline values: CDR1 SGHDT, CDR2 YYEEEE. The CDR3 runs 13 residues. The CDR3 spells CASSSAIVNEQFF. CDR3 bases: TGTGCCAGCAGCTCAGCGATCGTCAATGAGCAGTTCTTC.

The table lists this clonotype with many counts. This chain joins TRBV14 and TRBJ2-5; TRBD2 is a possible D gene (6 bases). CDR3 length equals 15 residues. The germline CDR1 and CDR2 sequences are SGHDN and FVKESK. V was pared by 1 base and J by 5 bases, with 14 bases between. The CDR3 region has the DNA TGTGCCAGCAGCCAAGGCGGGGTGATAGGGGAGACCCAGTACTTC. The encoded protein is CASSQGGVIGETQYF.

V usage is TRBV2 and J usage is TRBJ1-4; 9 bases are shared with TRBD1. Unmatched junction bases numbered 2, after V lost 4 bases and J lost 5 bases. Per the germline V gene, CDR1 is SNHLY and CDR2 is FYNNEI. There are 14 residues in the CDR3. The chain's CDR3 is CASSVQGANEKLFF. The CDR3 region has the DNA TGTGCCAGCAGTGTACAGGGGGCAAATGAAAAACTGTTTTTT.

This rearrangement joins TRBV10-3 to TRBJ1-1; perhaps TRBD1 as D (6 bases). The CDR3 has 16 amino acids. Germline V CDR1 and CDR2: ENHRY, SYGVKD. V lost 6 bases and J lost 1, with 18 bases in between. CDR3 DNA: TGTGCCATCAGCGTGGCCCAGGGGACCCAGAACACTGAAGCTTTCTTT. This encodes CAISVAQGTQNTEAFF.